This T cell receptor beta chain was identified in a study of vaccination and CD4 T cells after COVID-19. For the study at large: The study drew post-COVID samples a median about 95 days after diagnosis (range 35 to 161). Control cultures, each given a CEFX pool, an HIV-1 Nef pool, or no peptide, were included.

Treatment in this sample: approximately 10-day PBMC culture with coronavirus spike peptide pools or control peptides (ViraFEST assay). V dropped 7 bases and J dropped 7 bases, with 11 bases sitting between them. CDR3 size: 12 residues. Per the germline V gene, CDR1 is LNHDA and CDR2 is SQIVND (reference sequence). General study findings and limits: Median SARS-CoV-2-reactive clonotypes rose from roughly 22 to 38, not significantly.

The Oncomine TCR Beta short-read assay sequenced DNA from cultured CD4+ T cells. Each CDR3 protein gets one entry after TCRdb re-called the PCR reads with MiXCR. The sample yields about 5,400 distinct CDR3 sequences, 45% to 60% seen once. In the case of this clonotype: Its matching antigen is unknown.

This chain links TRBV19 with TRBJ2-1, with D tentatively TRBD2 (6 bases). The source is a human donor who had recovered from COVID-19. The sequenced material came from CD4+ T cells from blood, cultured in vitro. CDR3 in DNA: TGTGCCAGTACCCCGCGGGATAATGAGCAGTTCTTC. Its translation is CASTPRDNEQFF.